This T cell receptor (beta chain) appears in the sequencing data of a study of human thymus T cells. During corrective heart surgery, resections were taken, and the thymus tissue came from them. Study-wide findings and caveats: Across thymic and blood repertoires, the usage of V and J genes appeared to be biased.

Germline V gene lookup returns CDR1 SNHLY and CDR2 FYNNEI. The CDR3 spans 10 residues. Concerning this clone: Its antigen is not identified. The junction shows a germline mismatch at one end, possibly a read error.

Some clones are missing from TCRdb's copy, which holds only in-frame ones; the method was immunoSEQ multiplex PCR. The sample lists tens of thousands of clones, 90% to 95% seen once, with around 0.037% in the top ten. The TCR sequence derives from a girl under three years old with a congenital heart defect but otherwise immunologically healthy. The V gene is TRBV2, the J gene TRBJ1-1; TRBD1 matches at 7 bases. Sequencing was performed on thymus tissue. CDR3 amino acids: CASSLPGTAF. The DNA of the CDR3 is TGTGCCAGCAGCTTACCCGGGACAGCCTTT.